This TCR beta chain was captured in a study of blood T cells in healthy people across ages. General study results and limits: Leaving the PBMCs unsorted stopped any conclusive comparison of naive versus antigen-experienced cells. Diversity figures derived from one million T cells were judged to underestimate the true value. TCR beta diversity per million T cells fell roughly linearly with age.

A remark on this clonotype: What it binds is unknown.

Together with a sample-barcoded 5' primer, a J-beta primer mix was included in a second PCR lasting about 7 to 11 cycles. With 12 random nucleotides, a template-switch adaptor tagged each individual cDNA molecule. TCRdb re-analysed the 5' RACE reads in MiXCR, keeping a single row per CDR3 protein. The table has about 1.4 million distinct CDR3 sequences, almost 60% seen once. Germline V lookup: CDR1 SEHNR, CDR2 FQNEAQ (reference sequence). Trimming took off 1 base at V and 5 bases at J, with 14 bases between the two ends. The CDR3 sequence is 15 residues long. The chain joins TRBV7-9 to TRBJ1-2; perhaps TRBD1 as D (6 bases). The clonotype comes from a young man in good health. The sample taken for sequencing was blood. This CDR3 reads CASSLGSGGAYGYTF. The CDR3 nucleotides read TGTGCCAGCAGCTTAGGCTCGGGGGGCGCGTATGGCTACACCTTC.